Below, 15 T cell receptor beta chains from the same sample are listed, as sequenced in a study of T cell responses to AZD1222 COVID-19 vaccine. This table comes from immunoSEQ multiplex PCR, and its TCRdb copy is limited to in-frame clones, with some not included. The data hold around 150,000 clones, with 90% observed a single time. The sequences come from peripheral blood, collected 28 days after the second AZD1222 dose. The receptors originated from an adult who received the AZD1222 COVID-19 vaccine.

The chain couples TRBV24-1 to TRBJ2-1; TRBD2 might be the D (5 bases). V shed 0 bases and J shed 13 bases, with 12 bases lying between them. This CDR3 region has 13 residues. Per the germline V gene, CDR1 is KGHDR and CDR2 is SFDVKD. CDR3 sequence: CATSDLTGSVQFF. Written as DNA, the CDR3 is TGTGCCACCAGTGATTTGACGGGTAGCGTACAGTTCTTC.

This sequence joins TRBV7-8 and TRBJ2-2; D is possibly TRBD1 (6 bases). Germline V gene lookup returns CDR1 SGHVS and CDR2 FQNEAQ. Deletions cut 6 bases from V and 2 bases from J, with 10 bases between. The CDR3 covers 14 residues. The CDR3 here is CASRTGTNTGELFF. As DNA, the CDR3 is TGTGCCAGCAGAACCGGGACAAACACCGGGGAGCTGTTTTTT.

The chain joins TRBV5-1 to TRBJ1-4; 11 bases map to TRBD1. The trim removed 9 bases at V and 8 bases at J, leaving 9 bases unmatched. CDR3 length: 14 residues. Germline V lookup: CDR1 SGHRS, CDR2 YFSETQ. CDR3 nucleotide sequence: TGCGCCACCCGTGAGGGACAGGGGGTCGAAAAACTGTTTTTT. Its translation: CATREGQGVEKLFF.

The rearrangement joins TRBV7-9 to TRBJ1-1, with a weak D call TRBD1 (5 bases). Deletions cut 7 bases from V and 0 bases from J, with 12 bases between. Per germline, CDR1 SEHNR and CDR2 FQNEAQ (reference sequence). This CDR3 has 14 residues. CDR3 protein: CASIHGGVNTEAFF. CDR3 bases: TGTGCCAGCATCCATGGAGGGGTGAACACTGAAGCTTTCTTT.

This chain connects TRBV5-5 to TRBJ2-7, with 10 bases identical to TRBD1. CDR1 is SGHKS and CDR2 is YYEKEE in the germline V gene (reference sequence). V lost 1 base and J lost 0; bases outside the gene matches: 4. This CDR3 is 16 amino acids long. CDR3 sequence (DNA): TGTGCCAGCAGCTTGCGACAGGGGGCTTCCTCCTACGAGCAGTACTTC. Translation: CASSLRQGASSYEQYF.

The rearrangement links TRBV6-5 to TRBJ1-6; D unresolved. CDR3 length equals 13 residues. Trimming left V 6 bases short and J 7 bases short, with 10 bases between. Looked up from germline, CDR1 is MNHEY and CDR2 is SVGAGI. The DNA for the CDR3 is TGTGCCAGCAGACCCTCGAGCAATTCACCCCTCCACTTT. This translates into CASRPSSNSPLHF.

This chain links TRBV27 with TRBJ2-7; D is possibly TRBD1 or TRBD2 (5 bases each). The germline V gene has CDR1 MNHEY and CDR2 SMNVEV (reference sequence). The CDR3 length is 14 residues. V lost 7 bases to trimming and J lost 3 bases, with 16 bases between them. The CDR3 coding sequence is TGTGCCAGCAAAGGGACCGCCTTCGGCTACGAGCAGTACTTC. As protein: CASKGTAFGYEQYF.

The rearrangement uses TRBV5-1 and TRBJ1-3; possibly TRBD1 for D (5 bases). CDR3 length: 15 residues. Germline loops: CDR1 SGHRS, CDR2 YFSETQ. The V and J ends lost 0 bases and 4 bases respectively, with 11 bases between them. The CDR3 DNA sequence: TGCGCCAGCAGCTTGGATGGGGCGAGAGGAAACACCATATATTTT. This codes for CASSLDGARGNTIYF.

The gene calls are TRBV6-5 and TRBJ1-1; 10 bases map to TRBD1. V shed 6 bases and J 3 bases; nucleotides not matched to a gene: 4. Germline CDR1 reads MNHEY; CDR2 reads SVGAGI. The CDR3 consists of 14 residues. As DNA, the CDR3 is TGTGCCAGCAGGACAGGGGGCGCGCACACTGAAGCTTTCTTT. This gives the protein CASRTGGAHTEAFF.

The J gene is TRBJ1-1, the V gene TRBV2, with D possibly matching TRBD1 (6 bases). CDR3 length equals 13 residues. Trimming pared 1 base from V and 11 bases from J, leaving 14 bases between. From germline, CDR1 is SNHLY and CDR2 FYNNEI. The CDR3 reads CASSEGGGLRAFF. CDR3 coding DNA: TGTGCCAGCAGTGAAGGAGGGGGGTTGAGGGCTTTCTTT. Complete variable domain (other parts from reference TRBV2 and TRBJ1-1): EPEVTQTPSHQVTQMGQEVILRCVPISNHLYFYWYRQILGQKVEFLVSFYNNEISEKSEIFDDQFSVERPDGSNFTLKIRSTKLEDSAMYFCASSEGGGLRAFFGQGTRLTVV.

The rearrangement links TRBV7-2 to TRBJ1-1; D remains unclear. V shed 2 bases and J shed 6 bases, with 10 bases lying between them. Germline V gives CDR1 SGHTA, CDR2 FQGNSA. The CDR3 loop spans 13 amino acids. In DNA, the CDR3 is TGTGCCAGCAGCTTATACGGAGCCGCTGAAGCTTTCTTT. Its protein is CASSLYGAAEAFF.

The chain carries TRBV25-1 and TRBJ2-1; 11 positions agree with TRBD2. Germline V lookup: CDR1 MGHDK, CDR2 SYGVNS. The CDR3 totals 15 residues. V lost 6 bases, J lost 4 bases, and 5 bases stayed unmatched. The CDR3 loop is CASSPSGRNYNEQFF. DNA for the CDR3: TGTGCCAGCAGCCCTAGCGGGAGGAATTACAATGAGCAGTTCTTC.

The rearrangement joins TRBV6-5 to TRBJ2-1; 11 nucleotides agree with TRBD2. The trim removed 6 bases at V and 9 bases at J, leaving 4 bases unmatched. The V gene's germline CDR1 is MNHEY and CDR2 SVGAGI. This CDR3 has 13 residues. CDR3 DNA sequence: TGTGCCAGCAGCACTAGCGGGAGTATTGAGCAGTTCTTC. Translated: CASSTSGSIEQFF.

The chain uses TRBV7-2 and TRBJ2-2; possibly TRBD1 for D (5 bases). Germline V gene lookup returns CDR1 SGHTA and CDR2 FQGNSA. The CDR3 length is 14 residues. V lost 4 bases, J lost 4 bases, and 10 bases lay in between. The CDR3: CASSSDSSTGELFF. The CDR3, as DNA: TGTGCCAGCAGCTCTGACAGTTCCACCGGGGAGCTGTTTTTT.

The V and J genes are TRBV4-2 and TRBJ1-2; no firm D call. The germline gives CDR1 LGHNA, CDR2 YNFKEQ. Trimming pared 1 base from V and 5 bases from J, leaving 11 bases between. This CDR3 spans 14 amino acids. As DNA, the CDR3 is TGTGCCAGCAGCCAAGCGCCCCCAGTTTATGGCTACACCTTC. This encodes CASSQAPPVYGYTF.